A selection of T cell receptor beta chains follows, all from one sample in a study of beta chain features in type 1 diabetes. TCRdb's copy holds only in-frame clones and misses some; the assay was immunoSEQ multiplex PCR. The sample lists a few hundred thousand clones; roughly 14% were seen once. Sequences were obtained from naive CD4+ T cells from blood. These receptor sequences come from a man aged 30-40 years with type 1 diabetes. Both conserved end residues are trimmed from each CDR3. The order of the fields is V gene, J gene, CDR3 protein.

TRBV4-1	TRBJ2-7	ASSQTGIVDSEQY
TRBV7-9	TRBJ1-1	ASSPQGRLNTEAF
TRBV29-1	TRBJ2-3	SGTGTSGGDTQY
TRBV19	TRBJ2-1	ASSNGLAKEQF
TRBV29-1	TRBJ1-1	SVDPGGNTEAF
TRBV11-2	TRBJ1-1	ASSPAPGQGTEAF
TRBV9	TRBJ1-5	ASSVADGQPQH
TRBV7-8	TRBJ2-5	ASSQRTSGGKRETQY
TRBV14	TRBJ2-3	ASSQARGRDASTDTQY
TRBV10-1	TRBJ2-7	ASSDTGGSYEQY
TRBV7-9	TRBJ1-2	ASSSWDKDGYT
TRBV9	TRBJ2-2	ASSPRTANTGELF
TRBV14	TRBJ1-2	ASSPERGGYT
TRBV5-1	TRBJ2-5	ASSNRLHNSLGETQY
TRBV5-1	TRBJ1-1	ASSSLGTANTEAF
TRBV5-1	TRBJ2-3	ASSFLRQGEDTQY
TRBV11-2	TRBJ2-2	ASSPQLRDDTGELF
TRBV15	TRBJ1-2	ATSRRDRYYGYT
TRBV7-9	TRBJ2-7	ASSTTSIYEQY
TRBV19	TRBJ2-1	ASMITEVSGRNEQF
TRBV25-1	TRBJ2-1	ASSEGAGGPDEQF
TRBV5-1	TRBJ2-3	ASSRIGQADTQY
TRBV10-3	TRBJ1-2	AISESNAGQGYT
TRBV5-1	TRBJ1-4	ASSLGDRPGEKLF
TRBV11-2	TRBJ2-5	ASSLVGQAQETQY
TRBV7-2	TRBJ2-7	ASSLGDSGRPREQY
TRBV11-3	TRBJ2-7	ASSREVVSGEGYEQY
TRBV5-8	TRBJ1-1	ASSSGEGTRRTEAF
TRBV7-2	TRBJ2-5	ASSFGGLKTQY
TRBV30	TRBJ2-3	AWGVTSAFTDTQY
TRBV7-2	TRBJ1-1	ASATGQGNTEAF
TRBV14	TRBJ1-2	ASSPGTGVPYGYT
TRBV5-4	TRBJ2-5	ASRGQGRGQETQY
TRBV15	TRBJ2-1	ATSRVTSGRAWNEQF
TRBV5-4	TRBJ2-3	ASSLELAGTDTQY
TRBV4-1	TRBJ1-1	ASSHPGQGAGRI
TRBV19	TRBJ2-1	ASSPTTGNEQF